This TCR beta chain was sequenced for a study of coeliac disease. V lost 1 base and J lost 1, with 12 bases in between. This CDR3 spans 16 amino acids. Germline CDR1 and CDR2: KGHSH and LQKENI. Whole-study results and caveats: In active celiac disease, intraepithelial and lamina propria TRB and TRG repertoires were less clonal than controls. Intraepithelial and lamina propria fractions were not highly pure. Most TRB amino acid sequences occurred in only one sample.

Some clones are missing from TCRdb's copy, which holds only in-frame ones; the method was immunoSEQ multiplex PCR. The sample yields roughly 4,200 clones, around 60% seen once. As regards this clone: Its antigen is as yet unknown.

The rearrangement joins TRBV18 to TRBJ2-3, with D uncertain. Specimen: lymphocytes from the gut lamina propria. This clonotype originated in a woman aged 25 to 39 without celiac disease. In nucleotides, the CDR3 is TGTGCCAGCTCACCACTCCCTTTACGGGGCACAGATACGCAGTATTTT. Residues: CASSPLPLRGTDTQYF.